This TCR beta chain was documented in a study of cytomegalovirus exposure and HLA in healthy donors. Looking at the study overall: Later analysis reported that the 95 to 150 validation repertoires shared the platform of the approximately 670 first-cohort repertoires. Findings of the study overall: In vitro data verified a few CMV-associated chains as specific for CMV antigens.

The donors were part of the validation cohort of some 120 subjects. That cohort was separate from the first cohort, which comprised fewer than 800 subjects. This clone was observed once. As yet, its antigen is unknown. Sequencing used immunoSEQ multiplex PCR; TCRdb keeps in-frame clones, though not all of them. The sample shows about 160,000 clones, approximately 86% of them seen only once. Germline assignment: CDR1 SQVTM and CDR2 ANQGSEA. The CDR3 has 11 amino acids. With 3 bases removed from V and 11 bases from J, the gap between germline ends came to 13 bases. Material: PBMCs. The sequence was collected from a woman younger than 35 in good health and CMV-seronegative. The genes are TRBV29-1 and TRBJ1-1, with a tentative D call TRBD1 (5 bases). This CDR3 is CSVDRQGVAFF. CDR3 nucleotides: TGCAGCGTTGATCGGCAGGGTGTGGCTTTCTTT.